A single sample gave rise to the 31 T cell receptor beta chains below, sequenced in a study of vaccination and CD4 T cells after COVID-19. No cognate antigen is known for these TCRs. Treatment meaning: approximately nine-day PBMC culture with coronavirus spike peptide pools or control peptides (ViraFEST assay). The collection of CD4+ T cells from the unexposed donor took place before the COVID-19 pandemic (2011-2018). Sequence data for DNA of cultured CD4+ T cells were generated by the Oncomine TCR Beta short-read assay. The authors extracted genomic DNA from cultured CD4+ T cells. TCRdb independently ran MiXCR on the PCR reads; one entry per CDR3 protein. The sample holds about 11,000 distinct CDR3 sequences, almost 40% seen once. Sequenced sample: CD4+ T cells from blood, cultured in vitro. Receptors originate from a human donor in good health.

The V call is TRBV20-1, the J call TRBJ1-6; D might be TRBD1 (6 bases). The ends were cut back, 4 bases at V and 7 bases at J, with 11 bases in the middle. This CDR3 has 13 residues. Germline CDR1 reads DFQATT; CDR2 reads SNEGSKA (reference sequence). CDR3 coding DNA: TGCAGTGCTACGACAGGTGGCAATTCACCCCTCCACTTT. Protein product: CSATTGGNSPLHF.

This clonotype was seen a few times. The rearrangement uses TRBV20-1 and TRBJ2-3, with 7 positions matching TRBD2. CDR3 length: 15 amino acids. V was clipped by 7 bases and J by 4 bases; unmatched bases: 14. The germline V gene encodes CDR1 DFQATT and CDR2 SNEGSKA (reference sequence). The CDR3: CSGSGGLFHPDTQYF. The CDR3 nucleotides read TGCAGTGGATCGGGAGGACTTTTTCATCCAGATACGCAGTATTTT.

The rearrangement uses TRBV19 and TRBJ2-7; 8 positions match TRBD1. J lost 5 bases, V lost 4 bases, and 7 bases had no gene match. The CDR3 has 14 residues. CDR1 and CDR2 from the germline V gene are LNHDA and SQIVND (reference sequence). CDR3 sequence: CASSTTGVSHEQYF. For the CDR3, the DNA is TGTGCCAGTAGTACGACAGGGGTTTCTCACGAGCAGTACTTC.

The chain employs TRBV29-1 and TRBJ1-2; TRBD1 matches 10 bases. Looked up from germline, CDR1 is SQVTM and CDR2 is ANQGSEA. After removal of 7 bases from V and 6 bases from J, the junction contained 11 bases not matched to a gene. The CDR3 is 14 amino acids. CDR3 loop: CSAGVSGTGDGYTF. Written as DNA, the CDR3 is TGCAGCGCTGGAGTCTCCGGGACAGGGGATGGCTACACCTTC.

The chain links TRBV5-1 to TRBJ1-1; D is undetermined. The CDR3 is 11 amino acids. Trimming cost V 6 bases and J 3 bases, with 6 bases left between them. Germline CDR1 is SGHRS and CDR2 is YFSETQ. The CDR3 DNA reads as TGCGCCAGCAACTCACACACTGAAGCTTTCTTT. Its translation is CASNSHTEAFF.

The V and J genes are TRBV6-2 or TRBV6-3 and TRBJ2-5, with 8 bases that match TRBD2. The CDR3 runs to 13 residues. Germline values: CDR1 MNHEY, CDR2 SVGEGT. V shed 6 bases, J shed 5 bases, and the junction held 5 bases outside the gene matches. The CDR3 region is CASRGAGVETQYF. The CDR3 DNA reads TGTGCCAGCAGGGGAGCGGGAGTTGAGACCCAGTACTTC.

This clonotype was detected once. The chain links TRBV29-1 to TRBJ2-7, with TRBD2 matching 10 bases. Germline-derived CDR1 and CDR2 are SQVTM and ANQGSEA. J was trimmed by 7 bases and V by 7 bases; bases with no gene match: 7. The CDR3 spans 12 residues. The CDR3 DNA reads as TGCAGCGCAGCGGGAGGGCCCTCTGAGCAGTACTTC. This sequence encodes CSAAGGPSEQYF.

The chain has TRBV20-1 and TRBJ2-2; 12 bases align to TRBD1. The CDR3 has 14 amino acids. V was pared by 6 bases and J by 4 bases, with 3 bases of the junction left unmatched. CDR1 DFQATT and CDR2 SNEGSKA come from the germline V gene (reference sequence). CDR3 protein: CSAGTGGITGELFF. DNA for the CDR3: TGCAGTGCCGGGACAGGGGGCATCACCGGGGAGCTGTTTTTT.

The CDR3 here is CASSLKREGVRETQYF. The CDR3 DNA sequence: TGTGCCAGCAGCTTAAAGCGGGAGGGCGTGCGGGAGACCCAGTACTTC. V and J are TRBV11-3 and TRBJ2-5; 10 positions agree with TRBD2. V lost 2 bases and J lost 5; bases outside the gene matches: 8. This CDR3 spans 16 amino acids. Looked up from germline, CDR1 is SGHNT and CDR2 is YENEEA.

This clonotype was picked up a small number of times. The rearrangement uses TRBV27 and TRBJ2-7; 7 positions agree with TRBD2. Germline V gene lookup returns CDR1 MNHEY and CDR2 SMNVEV (reference sequence). CDR3 length: 13 residues. Trimming took 5 bases from V and 3 from J; bases not matched to a gene: 4. CDR3 DNA: TGTGCCAGCAGTCGACTAGCCCTCTACGAGCAGTACTTC. As protein: CASSRLALYEQYF.

V is TRBV7-9 and J is TRBJ2-1; 7 bases are shared with TRBD1. Germline V gene sequence: CDR1 SEHNR, CDR2 FQNEAQ (reference sequence). V was clipped by 1 base and J by 2 bases; unmatched bases: 8. The CDR3 contains 17 residues. For the CDR3, the DNA is TGTGCCAGCAGCTTAGGCGGGTTGGGACAGACCTACAATGAGCAGTTCTTC. Its protein is CASSLGGLGQTYNEQFF.

In its sample, this clonotype was seen a few times. This chain uses TRBV6-2 or TRBV6-3 with TRBJ2-7, with D possibly TRBD2 on 6 matching bases. The CDR3 is 16 amino acids. Germline assignment: CDR1 MNHEY and CDR2 SVGEGT. Trimming pared 0 bases from V and 1 base from J, leaving 13 bases between. DNA of the CDR3: TGTGCCAGCAGTTACTCGTTTGGGGGGAGTTCCTACGAGCAGTACTTC. Encoded protein: CASSYSFGGSSYEQYF.

The table lists this clonotype with a few counts. The chain couples TRBV7-2 to TRBJ2-7; tentatively, D is TRBD1 (5 bases). Germline CDR1 reads SGHTA; CDR2 reads FQGNSA. Between the trimmed V and J ends, which lost 0 bases and 0 bases, there was a span of 9 bases. This CDR3 is built from 15 residues. Here the CDR3 reads CASSLAKGASYEQYF. CDR3 sequence (DNA): TGTGCCAGCAGCTTAGCCAAAGGGGCCTCCTACGAGCAGTACTTC.

This clonotype has only a few counts. The chain links TRBV19 to TRBJ2-5, with TRBD2 identical over 8 bases. Germline V gives CDR1 LNHDA, CDR2 SQIVND (reference sequence). The length of the CDR3 is 16 residues. Germline trimming cut 4 bases from V and 5 bases from J; bases unmatched to any gene: 12. CDR3 DNA: TGTGCCAGTAGTAAGAGGGTAGCGGGAACTCAGGAGACCCAGTACTTC. Translating it yields CASSKRVAGTQETQYF.

The genes are TRBV19 and TRBJ1-1, with D possibly matching TRBD1 (5 bases). This CDR3 spans 15 amino acids. Per germline, CDR1 LNHDA and CDR2 SQIVND (reference sequence). V dropped 3 bases and J dropped 1 base, with 12 bases sitting between them. CDR3 sequence (DNA): TGTGCCAGTAGTATTTCCAACAGGAGGAACACTGAAGCTTTCTTT. The encoded protein is CASSISNRRNTEAFF.

The chain couples TRBV12-3 or TRBV12-4 to TRBJ1-2; no clear D. V was pared by 1 base and J by 5 bases, with 11 bases between. This CDR3 is 14 amino acids long. DNA for the CDR3: TGTGCCAGCAGTTTAGGCGTCCCGGGGTATGGCTACACCTTC. Translating it yields CASSLGVPGYGYTF.

The J gene is TRBJ1-1, the V gene TRBV5-1; the D gene is possibly TRBD1 (6 bases). Trimming left V 4 bases short and J 0 bases short, with 10 bases between. The CDR3 has 14 residues. CDR1 SGHRS and CDR2 YFSETQ come from the germline V gene. The CDR3: CASSPRTVNTEAFF. CDR3 in DNA: TGCGCCAGCAGCCCCCGGACAGTGAACACTGAAGCTTTCTTT. Variable domain in full (rest from reference TRBV5-1 and TRBJ1-1): KAGVTQTPRYLIKTRGQQVTLSCSPISGHRSVSWYQQTPGQGLQFLFEYFSETQRNKGNFPGRFSGRQFSNSRSEMNVSTLELGDSALYLCASSPRTVNTEAFFGQGTRLTVV.

The V call is TRBV27, the J call TRBJ2-3; 7 nucleotides agree with TRBD1. The ends lost 6 bases at V and 3 bases at J; junction bases unmatched: 9. The CDR3 is 15 residues long. CDR1 MNHEY and CDR2 SMNVEV come from the germline V gene (reference sequence). This CDR3 reads CASRAPSGQTDTQYF. Written as DNA, the CDR3 is TGTGCCAGCAGGGCACCCTCGGGACAGACAGATACGCAGTATTTT.

This clonotype was seen just once. The rearrangement joins TRBV7-2 to TRBJ2-1, with a weak D call TRBD1 (5 bases). Trimming pared 2 bases from V and 14 bases from J, leaving 16 bases between. The CDR3 sequence is 13 residues long. Germline CDR1 is SGHTA and CDR2 is FQGNSA. The CDR3 loop reads CASSLMVGAGKFF. DNA of the CDR3: TGTGCCAGCAGCTTAATGGTAGGGGCAGGGAAGTTCTTC.

This clonotype was seen a few times. This chain links TRBV20-1 with TRBJ2-3, with a tentative D call TRBD2 (5 bases). The CDR3 has 15 residues. The ends were cut back, 6 bases at V and 4 bases at J, with 20 bases in the middle. In germline, CDR1 is DFQATT, CDR2 SNEGSKA (reference sequence). CDR3 loop: CSAGNPREGSDTQYF. CDR3 nucleotides: TGCAGTGCGGGTAATCCGAGGGAAGGGTCAGATACGCAGTATTTT.

This chain uses TRBV28 with TRBJ1-5, with a possible D match to TRBD1 (5 bases). The CDR3 sequence is 18 residues long. Germline lookup yields CDR1 MDHEN and CDR2 SYDVKM. Trimming left V 8 bases short and J 3 bases short, with 26 bases between. The CDR3 here is CASLPRGRALPFNQPQHF. The DNA for the CDR3 is TGTGCCAGCCTCCCTCGGGGCAGGGCCCTCCCTTTCAATCAGCCCCAGCATTTT.

This clonotype appeared a few times. The chain is built from TRBV6-1 and TRBJ1-1, with D uncertain. Between the trimmed V and J ends, which lost 6 bases and 5 bases, there was a span of 19 bases. CDR3 length: 15 amino acids. Germline CDR1 and CDR2: MNHNS and SASEGT. In nucleotides, the CDR3 is TGTGCCAGCAGACCCCAGAGGGCGCGGGGAACTGAAGCTTTCTTT. This translates into CASRPQRARGTEAFF.

V usage is TRBV19 and J usage is TRBJ2-7; 13 bases agree with TRBD2. The CDR3 has 15 residues. Germline V gene sequence: CDR1 LNHDA, CDR2 SQIVND (reference sequence). Trimming at V came to 5 bases and at J to 6 bases, leaving 7 bases not matched to a gene. CDR3 sequence: CASSELAGGPSEQYF. CDR3 nucleotide sequence: TGTGCCAGTAGTGAACTAGCGGGAGGGCCAAGCGAGCAGTACTTC.

The chain is built from TRBV7-3 and TRBJ2-1; TRBD2 matches 9 bases. Germline trimming cut 4 bases from V and 0 bases from J; bases unmatched to any gene: 10. This CDR3 spans 18 amino acids. The germline V gene encodes CDR1 SGHTA and CDR2 FQGTGA. The CDR3 sequence is CASSSPTSGGDSYNEQFF. The CDR3 coding sequence is TGTGCCAGCAGCTCTCCGACTAGCGGAGGGGACTCCTACAATGAGCAGTTCTTC.

The V call is TRBV23-1, the J call TRBJ1-1, with 9 bases aligning to TRBD1. TRBV23-1 is an ORF, with its function uncertain. The CDR3 length is 14 residues. V shed 1 base and J 7 bases; nucleotides not matched to a gene: 4. The CDR3 loop is CASSQLHRGREAFF. As DNA, the CDR3 is TGCGCCAGCAGTCAATTGCACAGGGGGCGTGAAGCTTTCTTT.

The chain joins TRBV7-9 to TRBJ1-5, with 9 bases fitting TRBD1. The germline gives CDR1 SEHNR, CDR2 FQNEAQ (reference sequence). CDR3 length: 18 amino acids. V lost 6 bases and J lost 0; bases outside the gene matches: 12. The CDR3 protein is CASSQDRGPFSSNQPQHF. CDR3 DNA: TGTGCCAGCAGTCAGGACAGGGGCCCCTTCTCTAGCAATCAGCCCCAGCATTTT.

This clonotype was observed a handful of times. The chain joins TRBV6-2 or TRBV6-3 to TRBJ1-1, with 10 bases identical to TRBD1. This CDR3 has 15 residues. The V segment lost 7 bases and the J segment 7 bases; nucleotides outside the gene matches: 12. CDR1 is MNHEY, CDR2 SVGEGT, per germline. For the CDR3, the DNA is TGTGCCAGCACCGACCGGGACAGGGGCCGGTTTGAAGCTTTCTTT. As protein: CASTDRDRGRFEAFF.

The chain is built from TRBV20-1 and TRBJ1-1, with TRBD1 as a possible D gene (5 bases). The CDR3 is 13 amino acids. Trimming removed 5 bases from V and 5 bases from J, with 15 bases in between. Germline values: CDR1 DFQATT, CDR2 SNEGSKA (reference sequence). The CDR3 region is CSAAGGGRTEAFF. The CDR3 DNA sequence: TGCAGTGCTGCTGGGGGAGGAAGAACTGAAGCTTTCTTT.

The table lists this clonotype with a few counts. This chain links TRBV10-3 with TRBJ1-2; TRBD1 agrees at 7 bases. Losses at the gene ends were 4 bases for V and 6 bases for J; bases not matched to a gene: 8. This CDR3 region has 14 residues. CDR1 and CDR2 from the germline V gene are ENHRY and SYGVKD. The chain's CDR3 is CAISARQGWNGYTF. DNA of the CDR3: TGTGCCATCAGTGCCAGACAGGGATGGAATGGCTACACCTTC.

V is TRBV19 and J is TRBJ2-1; 9 positions match TRBD1. CDR3 length: 15 residues. Germline-derived CDR1 and CDR2 are LNHDA and SQIVND (reference sequence). The ends lost 3 bases at V and 5 bases at J; junction bases unmatched: 5. Here the CDR3 DNA reads TGTGCCAGTAGTATCGGCGGGACAGGGCACAATGAGCAGTTCTTC. Translation gives CASSIGGTGHNEQFF.

This clonotype came up a few times. The chain employs TRBV20-1 and TRBJ1-5; D is uncertain. Trimming took 2 bases from V and 0 from J, leaving 14 bases between them. Germline values: CDR1 DFQATT, CDR2 SNEGSKA (reference sequence). The CDR3 is 16 amino acids. DNA of the CDR3: TGCAGTGCTAGACGAGTCACCCGAATTAGCAATCAGCCCCAGCATTTT. Translation: CSARRVTRISNQPQHF.